The present T cell receptor (beta chain) was sequenced within a study of blood T cell repertoires in COVID-19. Background on the study: Both acute and convalescent COVID-19 samples were obtained from the United States, Italy and Spain. Sources were T cells, B-cell-depleted T cells, or PBMCs; the material itself was cDNA or gDNA.

Trimming took off 4 bases at V and 0 bases at J, with 11 bases between the two ends. This CDR3 is built from 15 residues. CDR1 is SGDLS, CDR2 YYNGEE, per germline. This clone appeared once. Using immunoSEQ multiplex PCR, the repertoire was profiled, and TCRdb retains in-frame clones only, with some absent. The profile covers fewer than 300,000 clones, with 91% appearing a single time and 2.2% taken by the ten largest. Seattle-derived patients entered the study during active infection and were followed longitudinally. The source of this sequence is a woman aged 25 to 39 with COVID-19, enrolled during active disease. The chain employs TRBV9 and TRBJ1-5, with TRBD1 as a possible D gene (6 bases). The sequenced material came from peripheral blood. CDR3 sequence: CASSPAGDSNQPQHF. The CDR3 DNA reads as TGTGCCAGCAGCCCGGCAGGGGATAGCAATCAGCCCCAGCATTTT.